The 27 T cell receptor beta chains listed next were all sequenced from one sample in a study of T cell responses to AZD1222 COVID-19 vaccine. The method was immunoSEQ multiplex PCR; TCRdb's version includes in-frame clones alone and lacks a portion of them. The sample yields 140,000 to 150,000 clones, 70% to 90% seen once. Sample: peripheral blood, taken on day 0 of AZD1222 vaccination. These receptors all come from an adult in good health.

The chain is built from TRBV15 and TRBJ2-7, with no clear D. Germline V CDR1 and CDR2: LNHNV, YYDKDF (reference sequence). The CDR3 consists of 14 residues. V lost 0 bases to trimming and J lost 1 base, with 7 bases between them. The CDR3 DNA is TGTGCCACCAGCAGAGATCGAGGATCCTACGAGCAGTACTTC. Its translation is CATSRDRGSYEQYF.

The chain couples TRBV2 to TRBJ1-5, with a weak D call TRBD1 (6 bases). CDR3 size: 15 residues. V lost 4 bases and J 3 bases, leaving 13 bases between the germline ends. The germline V gene encodes CDR1 SNHLY and CDR2 FYNNEI. CDR3 residues: CASSAKQGNNQPQHF. CDR3 sequence (DNA): TGTGCCAGCAGTGCGAAACAGGGCAACAATCAGCCCCAGCATTTT.

The rearrangement uses TRBV14 and TRBJ1-1; weak D call: TRBD1 (5 bases). The CDR3 totals 13 residues. Germline-derived CDR1 and CDR2 are SGHDN and FVKESK. V was pared by 0 bases and J by 11 bases, with 13 bases between. This CDR3 is CASSQDRDSDAFF. The CDR3 region has the DNA TGTGCCAGCAGCCAAGACCGCGACAGTGACGCTTTCTTT.

The genes are TRBV27 and TRBJ2-7; 9 bases line up with TRBD2. Trimming removed 2 bases from V and 4 bases from J; junction bases left unmatched: 3. Looked up from germline, CDR1 is MNHEY and CDR2 is SMNVEV (reference sequence). The CDR3 is 14 residues long. This chain's CDR3 is CASSLKRGAYEQYF. CDR3 nucleotide sequence: TGTGCCAGCAGTTTAAAGCGGGGGGCTTACGAGCAGTACTTC.

The chain joins TRBV5-1 to TRBJ1-1, with 10 bases that match TRBD1. Germline trimming cut 4 bases from V and 2 bases from J; bases unmatched to any gene: 11. Germline CDR1 SGHRS, CDR2 YFSETQ. The CDR3 extends over 17 amino acids. The CDR3 reads CASSENPTGGINTEAFF. CDR3 DNA: TGCGCCAGCAGCGAAAACCCGACAGGGGGCATAAACACTGAAGCTTTCTTT.

This clone was seen only a few times. This rearrangement joins TRBV25-1 to TRBJ2-7; the D gene is possibly TRBD1 (5 bases). CDR3 length: 15 amino acids. CDR1 MGHDK and CDR2 SYGVNS come from the germline V gene. The V and J ends lost 6 bases and 4 bases respectively, with 19 bases between them. The DNA of the CDR3 is TGTGCCAGCAGCGAAGGGGCGTCGGCAGTTTACGAGCAGTACTTC. Protein: CASSEGASAVYEQYF.

The chain couples TRBV21-1 to TRBJ2-7; the table names TRBD2, a call not compared with the DNA. TRBV21-1 is a known pseudogene. The CDR3 has 14 residues. CDR3 sequence (DNA): TGTGCCAGCCAGGGAGGGACGGGAGACTACGAGCAGTACTTC. Encoded protein: CASQGGTGDYEQYF.

The V gene is TRBV7-2, the J gene TRBJ1-3, with 8 bases fitting TRBD1. Germline V CDR1 and CDR2: SGHTA, FQGNSA. V shed 1 base, J shed 8 bases, and the junction held 7 bases outside the gene matches. The CDR3 covers 15 residues. The CDR3: CASSLDQGAEDTIYF. DNA of the CDR3: TGTGCCAGCAGCTTAGACCAGGGGGCAGAAGACACCATATATTTT. Full variable domain (rest looked up from reference TRBV7-2 and TRBJ1-3): GAGVSQSPSNKVTEKGKDVELRCDPISGHTALYWYRQSLGQGLEFLIYFQGNSAPDKSGLPSDRFSAERTGGSVSTLTIQRTQQEDSAVYLCASSLDQGAEDTIYFGEGSWLTVV.

The count of this clone is one. V gene TRBV30 combines with J gene TRBJ1-5; D is uncertain. The CDR3 totals 14 residues. From germline, CDR1 is GTSNPN and CDR2 SVGIG (reference sequence). Trimming took off 3 bases at V and 3 bases at J, with 12 bases between the two ends. The CDR3 DNA follows: TGTGCCTGGAGCGGGATAAGTACCAATCAGCCCCAGCATTTT. Its translation: CAWSGISTNQPQHF.

A single count supports this clone. DNA for the CDR3: TGTGCCAGCAGCCAAGTGGCCGACTTAGCCAAAAACATTCAGTACTTC. Residues: CASSQVADLAKNIQYF. The rearrangement links TRBV4-2 to TRBJ2-4; D not certain. Germline CDR1 LGHNA, CDR2 YNFKEQ. This CDR3 is built from 16 residues. The germline V and J ends were trimmed by 1 base and 0 bases, with 10 bases remaining between them.

The chain employs TRBV6-2 or TRBV6-3 and TRBJ1-1; no definite D call. The ends were cut back, 2 bases at V and 4 bases at J, with 14 bases in the middle. The CDR3 covers 15 residues. Germline CDR1 and CDR2: MNHEY and SVGEGT. CDR3 nucleotides: TGTGCCAGCAGTTACCCAACGGGGTCGGGCACTGAAGCTTTCTTT. The encoded protein is CASSYPTGSGTEAFF.

The chain combines TRBV11-2 with TRBJ2-3, with D unresolved. This CDR3 is built from 12 residues. Germline CDR1 SGHAT, CDR2 FQNNGV. V lost 5 bases, J lost 6 bases, and 9 bases lay in between. In DNA form, the CDR3 reads TGTGCCAGCAGCCCTCCATACGATACGCAGTATTTT. Translating it yields CASSPPYDTQYF.

The chain is built from TRBV4-1 and TRBJ1-1, with no clear D. CDR3 length: 15 residues. The V gene lost 0 bases and the J gene lost 4 bases, with 12 bases spanning the gap. Germline V lookup: CDR1 MGHRA, CDR2 YSYEKL. The CDR3 region is CASSQESGISTEAFF. The CDR3, as DNA: TGCGCCAGCAGCCAAGAATCCGGGATCAGCACTGAAGCTTTCTTT.

Only one count was recorded for this clone. This sequence joins TRBV2 and TRBJ1-5; D uncertain. CDR3 length equals 13 residues. V lost 4 bases and J lost 7, with 11 bases in between. Looked up from germline, CDR1 is SNHLY and CDR2 is FYNNEI. This chain's CDR3 is CASSARIAQPQHF. The CDR3 region has the DNA TGTGCCAGCAGTGCGAGGATTGCGCAGCCCCAGCATTTT.

The rearrangement links TRBV30 to TRBJ1-2, with no clear D. V was cut by 0 bases and J by 2 bases, with 7 bases left in between. The CDR3 has 13 residues. Per germline, CDR1 GTSNPN and CDR2 SVGIG (reference sequence). The CDR3: CAWSVLGNYGYTF. The CDR3 region has the DNA TGTGCCTGGAGTGTACTAGGCAACTATGGCTACACCTTC.

V usage is TRBV19 and J usage is TRBJ2-3; 16 bases match TRBD2. V trimming: 3 bases; J trimming: 9 bases; junction bases outside the gene matches: 9. CDR1 LNHDA and CDR2 SQIVND come from the germline V gene (reference sequence). The CDR3 extends over 17 amino acids. The CDR3 sequence: CASSIAGTSGGAYTQYF. In DNA form, the CDR3 reads TGTGCCAGTAGTATCGCCGGGACTAGCGGGGGGGCCTACACGCAGTATTTT.

The chain uses TRBV7-2 and TRBJ2-7, with D maybe TRBD1 (5 bases). CDR1 and CDR2 (germline): SGHTA, FQGNSA. V shed 5 bases and J shed 2 bases, with 10 bases lying between them. CDR3 length: 13 residues. CDR3 sequence reads: CASSIGVAYEQYF. The CDR3 DNA sequence: TGTGCCAGCAGCATAGGGGTCGCCTACGAGCAGTACTTC.

The genes are TRBV5-6 and TRBJ1-4; 7 positions match TRBD1. This CDR3 has 18 residues. Trimming at V came to 0 bases and at J to 0 bases, leaving 8 bases not matched to a gene. Germline V CDR1 and CDR2: SGHDT, YYEEEE. The CDR3 sequence: CASSLETGTVATNEKLFF. The CDR3 DNA follows: TGTGCCAGCAGCTTGGAGACAGGGACAGTTGCAACTAATGAAAAACTGTTTTTT.

This clone appeared once. The rearrangement joins TRBV7-9 to TRBJ1-1; D is possibly TRBD1 (6 bases). Per the germline V gene, CDR1 is SEHNR and CDR2 is FQNEAQ (reference sequence). Trimming stripped 2 bases from V and 9 bases from J, with 13 bases between. The CDR3 spans 13 residues. CDR3 protein: CASSLSQGGQAFF. In DNA, the CDR3 is TGTGCCAGCAGCTTATCACAGGGTGGGCAAGCTTTCTTT.

The chain has TRBV7-3 and TRBJ2-2; unclear D gene. Germline assignment: CDR1 SGHTA and CDR2 FQGTGA. Trimming removed 2 bases from V and 7 bases from J, with 14 bases in between. The CDR3 runs 15 residues. Written as DNA, the CDR3 is TGTGCCAGCAGCTTAGGGCCAGCAAGCGTCGGGGAGCTGTTTTTT. This encodes CASSLGPASVGELFF. Complete variable domain (other parts from reference TRBV7-3 and TRBJ2-2): GAGVSQTPSNKVTEKGKYVELRCDPISGHTALYWYRQSLGQGPEFLIYFQGTGAADDSGLPNDRFFAVRPEGSVSTLKIQRTERGDSAVYLCASSLGPASVGELFFGEGSRLTVL.

The chain combines TRBV3-1 (or the pseudogene TRBV3-2) with TRBJ1-4; weak D call: TRBD1 (5 bases). The CDR3 totals 13 residues. CDR1 and CDR2 (germline): LGHDT, YNNKEL (reference sequence). Deletions cut 7 bases from V and 6 bases from J, with 12 bases between. The CDR3 DNA is TGTGCCAGCACCTCTGGGGCTGATGAAAAACTGTTTTTT. It encodes CASTSGADEKLFF.

The count of this clone is one. The chain uses TRBV28 and TRBJ1-2; D is perhaps TRBD1 (5 bases). Germline CDR1 MDHEN, CDR2 SYDVKM. The CDR3 is 15 amino acids. Trimming took 2 bases from V and 4 from J, leaving 14 bases between them. The DNA for the CDR3 is TGTGCCAGCAGTTTAGGAGCAGGGACGGGCTATGGCTACACCTTC. Translating gives CASSLGAGTGYGYTF.

V is TRBV5-1 and J is TRBJ1-4; no reliable D call. V dropped 0 bases and J dropped 1 base, with 4 bases sitting between them. The CDR3 consists of 14 residues. Looked up from germline, CDR1 is SGHRS and CDR2 is YFSETQ. The CDR3, as DNA: TGCGCCAGCAGCTTGGACATAACTAATGAAAAACTGTTTTTT. As protein: CASSLDITNEKLFF. Drawing the rest from reference TRBV5-1 and TRBJ1-4, the complete variable domain is KAGVTQTPRYLIKTRGQQVTLSCSPISGHRSVSWYQQTPGQGLQFLFEYFSETQRNKGNFPGRFSGRQFSNSRSEMNVSTLELGDSALYLCASSLDITNEKLFFGSGTQLSVL.

The chain is built from TRBV13 and TRBJ1-1; D may be TRBD1 (5 bases). Trimming pared 5 bases from V and 1 base from J, leaving 14 bases between. The CDR3 has 15 amino acids. CDR1 is PRHDT and CDR2 is FYEKMQ in the germline V gene (reference sequence). The CDR3, as DNA: TGTGCCAGCAGCCCCCAGGGCTGGGGGAACACTGAAGCTTTCTTT. This codes for CASSPQGWGNTEAFF.

This clone was seen once. The chain joins TRBV12-5 to TRBJ2-7; D unclear. Trimming pared 6 bases from V and 0 bases from J, leaving 9 bases between. The CDR3 contains 13 residues. Looked up from germline, CDR1 is LGHNT and CDR2 is FRNRAP. This CDR3 reads CASGSISSYEQYF. CDR3 coding DNA: TGTGCTAGTGGATCGATCAGCTCCTACGAGCAGTACTTC.

The chain uses TRBV7-9 and TRBJ2-3, with TRBD2 matching 7 bases. The J segment lost 3 bases and the V segment lost 1 base, leaving 1 base of the junction unmatched. Germline V lookup: CDR1 SEHNR, CDR2 FQNEAQ (reference sequence). This CDR3 spans 14 amino acids. The chain's CDR3 is CASSLVGGTDTQYF. DNA of the CDR3: TGTGCCAGCAGCTTAGTCGGGGGGACAGATACGCAGTATTTT.

This chain links TRBV9 with TRBJ2-2; D is uncertain. Trimming took off 0 bases at V and 6 bases at J, with 6 bases between the two ends. The CDR3 totals 13 residues. CDR1 SGDLS and CDR2 YYNGEE come from the germline V gene. The CDR3 DNA is TGTGCCAGCAGCGTAGTCGACGCCGGGGAGCTGTTTTTT. Protein product: CASSVVDAGELFF.